Presented here are 26 T cell receptor beta chains from one specimen sequenced in a study of metastatic and nonmetastatic thyroid tumors. Each patient came to thyroid surgery without any prior treatment (of any kind). TCRdb re-clonotyped the PCR reads via MiXCR. This repertoire shows more than 10,000 clones, over 25% found once; its top ten account for approximately 15%. The sequenced sample consisted of tumor tissue. These receptors all stem from a male donor with papillary thyroid cancer or a benign thyroid nodule (not recorded which). Some clones in this sample may be carry-over from other donors' samples.

V and J are TRBV18 and TRBJ2-1; D is unclear. This CDR3 contains 12 residues. The germline V and J ends were trimmed by 4 bases and 8 bases, with 9 bases remaining between them. Germline V gives CDR1 KGHSH, CDR2 LQKENI. CDR3: CASSLQRDEQFF. CDR3 nucleotide sequence: TGTGCCAGCTCACTTCAGCGCGATGAGCAGTTCTTC.

This clone ranks as medium-sized. The J gene is TRBJ1-1, the V gene TRBV30; 10 nucleotides match TRBD1. The CDR3 runs 14 residues. Trimming took 2 bases from V and 3 from J; bases not matched to a gene: 3. CDR1 and CDR2 (germline): GTSNPN, SVGIG (reference sequence). The CDR3 sequence is CAWSTGTGDTEAFF. CDR3 DNA sequence: TGTGCCTGGAGTACCGGGACAGGGGACACTGAAGCTTTCTTT.

The rearrangement links TRBV28 to TRBJ1-5; no clear D gene. The V and J ends lost 4 bases and 7 bases respectively, with 23 bases between them. Germline-derived CDR1 and CDR2 are MDHEN and SYDVKM. The CDR3 runs to 17 residues. DNA for the CDR3: TGTGCCAGCAGTTCCGTCCTAACACACGTTAGCCAACAGCCCCAGCATTTT. Translation: CASSSVLTHVSQQPQHF.

This clone was detected ten times or more. J is TRBJ1-1 and V is TRBV19; D not certain. Germline CDR1 LNHDA, CDR2 SQIVND (reference sequence). This CDR3 spans 14 amino acids. The V end lost 6 bases, the J end lost 1 base, and 12 bases lay between the germline ends. CDR3 in DNA: TGTGCCAGTAGGGTTGACTCCGGGAACACTGAAGCTTTCTTT. It is translated as CASRVDSGNTEAFF.

This clone rates as medium-sized (0.01 to 0.1%). V usage is TRBV20-1 and J usage is TRBJ1-2; 7 positions match TRBD1. The germline V gene has CDR1 DFQATT and CDR2 SNEGSKA (reference sequence). The trim removed 5 bases at V and 0 bases at J, leaving 9 bases unmatched. The CDR3 length is 15 residues. This chain's CDR3 is CSAYRDREANYGYTF. In nucleotides, the CDR3 is TGCAGTGCTTATCGAGACAGGGAAGCTAACTATGGCTACACCTTC.

Within the sample, this clone is medium-sized. The gene calls are TRBV20-1 and TRBJ1-1, with unresolved D. The germline gives CDR1 DFQATT, CDR2 SNEGSKA (reference sequence). The CDR3 spans 15 residues. Deletions cut 3 bases from V and 9 bases from J, with 23 bases between. CDR3 in DNA: TGCAGTGCTAGGGAAACCGGTTACCTCAAAGCGAAAGCTTTCTTT. It yields the protein CSARETGYLKAKAFF.

This clone has just a few counts. The J gene is TRBJ1-3, the V gene TRBV28, with D possibly matching TRBD1 (6 bases). Germline V CDR1 and CDR2: MDHEN, SYDVKM. V lost 3 bases and J 3 bases, leaving 18 bases between the germline ends. The CDR3 is 17 residues long. CDR3 in DNA: TGTGCCAGCAGTTTCTACCTTAGCGGGGGCTGTGGAAACACCATATATTTT. This sequence encodes CASSFYLSGGCGNTIYF.

The chain couples TRBV6-2 or TRBV6-3 to TRBJ1-1; D possibly corresponds to TRBD1 (5 bases). The CDR3 spans 15 residues. Germline assignment: CDR1 MNHEY and CDR2 SVGEGT. Trimming shortened V by 11 bases and J by 5 bases, and 24 bases separated the two germline ends. The CDR3 nucleotides are TGTGCCGGCATTTACCCGATAGGGGTATGGACTGAAGCTTTCTTT. Encoded protein: CAGIYPIGVWTEAFF.

By frequency in the sample, this clone is medium-sized (0.01 to 0.1%). The chain carries TRBV6-2 or TRBV6-3 and TRBJ2-5, with 8 bases that match TRBD2. CDR3 length: 14 residues. Looked up from germline, CDR1 is MNHEY and CDR2 is SVGEGT. The trim removed 6 bases at V and 4 bases at J, leaving 7 bases unmatched. The CDR3 spells CASSTTGTRETQYF. The CDR3 DNA reads as TGTGCCAGCAGCACCACCGGGACTAGAGAGACCCAGTACTTC.

The chain recombines TRBV11-2 with TRBJ2-3; 10 nucleotides match TRBD2. Per germline, CDR1 SGHAT and CDR2 FQNNGV. With V trimmed by 3 bases and J by 5 bases, 8 bases remained unmatched. The CDR3 has 16 amino acids. The chain's CDR3 is CASSLGKRGGVDTQYF. The CDR3 coding sequence is TGTGCCAGCAGCTTGGGGAAGCGGGGGGGTGTAGATACGCAGTATTTT.

CDR3 amino acids: CASSYGLAGEAGELFF. CDR3 in DNA: TGCGCCAGCAGCTATGGACTAGCGGGAGAGGCCGGGGAGCTGTTTTTT. This chain joins TRBV5-1 and TRBJ2-2; TRBD2 agrees at 13 bases. With 3 bases clipped from V and 6 bases from J, the junction kept 5 bases outside the gene matches. The germline V gene has CDR1 SGHRS and CDR2 YFSETQ. The CDR3 consists of 16 residues.

This clone was detected ten times or more. This chain connects TRBV7-2 to TRBJ1-1; D unresolved. The CDR3 is made up of 14 amino acids. Looked up from germline, CDR1 is SGHTA and CDR2 is FQGNSA. The V end lost 6 bases, the J end lost 1 base, and 12 bases lay between the germline ends. The CDR3 loop is CASSRAGKNTEAFF. The CDR3 DNA reads TGTGCCAGCAGTCGGGCGGGTAAGAACACTGAAGCTTTCTTT.

This clone is medium-sized by share. The sample has other DNA sequences that encode this CDR3 too. The chain links TRBV12-3 or TRBV12-4 to TRBJ2-2, with D possibly TRBD1 on 6 matching bases. Between the trimmed V and J ends, which lost 11 bases and 4 bases, there was a span of 14 bases. The CDR3 is 13 residues long. The CDR3, as DNA: TGTGCCGGATCGGGACAAGGCACCGGGGAGCTGTTTTTT. It is translated as CAGSGQGTGELFF.

This clone was seen only once. V usage is TRBV14 and J usage is TRBJ1-2; 8 bases match TRBD1. Trimming took 0 bases from V and 4 from J; bases not matched to a gene: 7. CDR1 SGHDN and CDR2 FVKESK come from the germline V gene. The CDR3 has 16 amino acids. DNA for the CDR3: TGTGCCAGCAGCCAAGATCGGACAGGGAGATCCTATGGCTACACCTTC. Translation: CASSQDRTGRSYGYTF.

This clone is labeled medium-sized (0.01 to 0.1%). CDR3 amino acids: CASSQRQGNTEAFF. CDR3 DNA: TGTGCCAGCAGCCAAAGGCAGGGGAACACTGAAGCTTTCTTT. V gene TRBV3-1 combines with J gene TRBJ1-1, with a possible D match to TRBD1 (5 bases). The germline CDR1 and CDR2 sequences are LGHDT and YNNKEL (reference sequence). Trimming removed 2 bases from V and 1 base from J, with 8 bases in between. The CDR3 runs 14 residues. Together with reference TRBV3-1 and TRBJ1-1, the CDR3 gives the full variable domain: DTAVSQTPKYLVTQMGNDKSIKCEQNLGHDTMYWYKQDSKKFLKIMFSYNNKELIINETVPNRFSPKSPDKAHLNLHINSLELGDSAVYFCASSQRQGNTEAFFGQGTRLTVV.

The chain links TRBV5-1 to TRBJ2-7; a weak D match, TRBD1 (5 bases). The CDR3 loop spans 13 amino acids. V lost 3 bases and J lost 3, with 10 bases in between. Germline lookup yields CDR1 SGHRS and CDR2 YFSETQ. The CDR3 is CASSYTGVYEQYF. In nucleotides, the CDR3 is TGCGCCAGCAGCTATACAGGAGTCTACGAGCAGTACTTC. The full variable domain, rest sourced from reference TRBV5-1 and TRBJ2-7, is KAGVTQTPRYLIKTRGQQVTLSCSPISGHRSVSWYQQTPGQGLQFLFEYFSETQRNKGNFPGRFSGRQFSNSRSEMNVSTLELGDSALYLCASSYTGVYEQYFGPGTRLTVT.

In its sample, this clone was seen many times. The chain uses TRBV6-1 and TRBJ2-3; 7 bases match TRBD2. CDR3 length equals 13 residues. V lost 0 bases and J lost 14; bases outside the gene matches: 8. Per germline, CDR1 MNHNS and CDR2 SASEGT. The CDR3 DNA sequence: TGTGCCAGCAGTGAAGCGGGGGGGATTTCTCCGTATTTT. This translates into CASSEAGGISPYF.

In the case of this clone: One junction end does not reproduce the germline sequence, and a read error may be involved. This CDR3 is also generated by other DNA sequences in the sample. The gene calls are TRBV3-1 and TRBJ1-5; no reliable D call. The CDR3 extends over 15 amino acids. CDR1 is LGHDT and CDR2 is YNNKEL in the germline V gene (reference sequence). CDR3 loop: CASSQAIHNPQPQHF. In DNA form, the CDR3 reads TGTGCCAGCAGTCAGGCCATCCACAATCCACAGCCACAGCATTTT. Using reference TRBV3-1 and TRBJ1-5 for the parts outside the CDR3, the full variable domain is DTAVSQTPKYLVTQMGNDKSIKCEQNLGHDTMYWYKQDSKKFLKIMFSYNNKELIINETVPNRFSPKSPDKAHLNLHINSLELGDSAVYFCASSQAIHNPQPQHFGDGTRLSIL.

This clone showed up just a few times. This rearrangement joins TRBV6-2 or TRBV6-3 to TRBJ2-3; 8 positions match TRBD2. The V gene end was trimmed by 6 bases and the J gene end by 1 base; junction bases not matched to a gene: 3. This CDR3 is 14 amino acids long. Germline V lookup: CDR1 MNHEY, CDR2 SVGEGT. The CDR3 sequence: CASRTTSGTDTQYF. The CDR3 region has the DNA TGTGCCAGCAGGACGACTAGCGGCACAGATACGCAGTATTTT.

By its share, this clone is medium-sized (0.01 to 0.1%). The gene calls are TRBV7-9 and TRBJ2-3; D gene uncertain. V lost 7 bases to trimming and J lost 5 bases, with 10 bases between them. CDR1 is SEHNR and CDR2 is FQNEAQ in the germline V gene (reference sequence). The CDR3 runs to 12 residues. DNA for the CDR3: TGTGCCAGCAACAAACAAGGAGATACGCAGTATTTT. It yields the protein CASNKQGDTQYF.

The chain carries TRBV20-1 and TRBJ2-7; tentative D call: TRBD1 (5 bases). This CDR3 has 11 residues. CDR1 and CDR2 (germline): DFQATT, SNEGSKA (reference sequence). Trimming left V 6 bases short and J 4 bases short, with 10 bases between. This CDR3 reads CSASQGYEQYF. CDR3 nucleotide sequence: TGCAGTGCCAGCCAGGGTTACGAGCAGTACTTC.

The sample holds a few counts of this clone. The chain recombines TRBV28 with TRBJ1-6, with D hard to call. This CDR3 region has 17 residues. Trimming took 5 bases from V and 0 from J, leaving 14 bases between them. The germline V gene has CDR1 MDHEN and CDR2 SYDVKM. CDR3 nucleotides: TGTGCCAGCAGTACCCGGTTTGGGTACTCCTATAATTCACCCCTCCACTTT. Protein: CASSTRFGYSYNSPLHF.

The chain couples TRBV20-1 to TRBJ1-5, with 7 bases identical to TRBD1. From germline, CDR1 is DFQATT and CDR2 SNEGSKA (reference sequence). The junction had 15 bases not matched to a gene; V was cut back by 6 bases and J by 4 bases. This CDR3 spans 16 amino acids. CDR3 coding DNA: TGCAGTGCCACCCCTAGGGCCGGGACAGTGAATCAGCCCCAGCATTTT. It translates to CSATPRAGTVNQPQHF.

The V and J genes are TRBV6-1 and TRBJ2-7; 10 positions match TRBD2. This CDR3 spans 15 amino acids. Trimming at V came to 6 bases and at J to 3 bases, leaving 8 bases not matched to a gene. The germline CDR1 and CDR2 sequences are MNHNS and SASEGT. The CDR3 protein is CASRGTSGMGYEQYF. The CDR3 DNA is TGTGCCAGCAGAGGAACTAGCGGGATGGGCTACGAGCAGTACTTC.

The V and J genes are TRBV27 and TRBJ1-2; a possible D gene is TRBD1 (6 bases). Trimming removed 4 bases from V and 2 bases from J, with 23 bases in between. There are 18 residues in the CDR3. Germline V lookup: CDR1 MNHEY, CDR2 SMNVEV (reference sequence). CDR3 sequence (DNA): TGTGCCAGCAGTTCCATCCCCCCAGTAGACGACAGGAACTATGGCTACACCTTC. Translated, it gives CASSSIPPVDDRNYGYTF.

In its sample, this clone was seen a few times. Sequence at one end of the junction differs from germline and may be a read error. The rearrangement joins TRBV7-2 to TRBJ2-3, with D unresolved. Germline V gives CDR1 SGHTA, CDR2 FQGNSA. The CDR3 length is 13 residues. The CDR3: CASILILPDTQYF. As DNA, the CDR3 is TGTGCCAGCATCTTAATTCTCCCAGATACGCAGTATTTT.